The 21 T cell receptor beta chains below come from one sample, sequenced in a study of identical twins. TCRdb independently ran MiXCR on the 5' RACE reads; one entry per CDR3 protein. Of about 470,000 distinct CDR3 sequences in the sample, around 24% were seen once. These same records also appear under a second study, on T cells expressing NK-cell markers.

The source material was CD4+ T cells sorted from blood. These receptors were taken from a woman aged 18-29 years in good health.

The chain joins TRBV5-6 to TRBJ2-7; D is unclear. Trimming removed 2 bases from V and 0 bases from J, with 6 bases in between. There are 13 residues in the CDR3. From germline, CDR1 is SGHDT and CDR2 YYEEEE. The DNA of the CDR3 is TGTGCCAGCAGCTTCATAAGCTCCTACGAGCAGTACTTC. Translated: CASSFISSYEQYF.

The CDR3 loop is CASTGGGLYQETQYF. Written as DNA, the CDR3 is TGCGCCAGCACTGGCGGGGGGTTGTACCAAGAGACCCAGTACTTC. The chain combines TRBV5-1 with TRBJ2-5; 8 nucleotides match TRBD2. The CDR3 sequence is 15 residues long. J lost 0 bases, V lost 6 bases, and 7 bases had no gene match. Germline CDR1 SGHRS, CDR2 YFSETQ.

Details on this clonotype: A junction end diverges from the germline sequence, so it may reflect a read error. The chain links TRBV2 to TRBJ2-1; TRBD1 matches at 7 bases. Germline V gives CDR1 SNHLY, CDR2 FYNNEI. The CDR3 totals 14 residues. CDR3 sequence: CASSEARAKGQWVF. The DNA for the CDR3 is TGTGCCAGCAGTGAAGCGCGGGCGAAGGGACAGTGGGTCTTC.

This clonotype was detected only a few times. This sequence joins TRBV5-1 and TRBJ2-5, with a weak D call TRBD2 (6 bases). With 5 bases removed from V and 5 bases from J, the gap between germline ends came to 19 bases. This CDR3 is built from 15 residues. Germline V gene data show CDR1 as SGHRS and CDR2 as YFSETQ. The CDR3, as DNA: TGCGCCAGCAGGGAAACTAGCACCGGATGGGAGACCCAGTACTTC. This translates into CASRETSTGWETQYF.

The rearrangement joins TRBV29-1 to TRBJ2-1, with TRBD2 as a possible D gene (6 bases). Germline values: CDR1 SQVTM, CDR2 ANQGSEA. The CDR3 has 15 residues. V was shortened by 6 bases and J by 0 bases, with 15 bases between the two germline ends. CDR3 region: CSVGGTPSSYNEQFF. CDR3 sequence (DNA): TGCAGCGTGGGCGGGACGCCGAGCTCCTACAATGAGCAGTTCTTC.

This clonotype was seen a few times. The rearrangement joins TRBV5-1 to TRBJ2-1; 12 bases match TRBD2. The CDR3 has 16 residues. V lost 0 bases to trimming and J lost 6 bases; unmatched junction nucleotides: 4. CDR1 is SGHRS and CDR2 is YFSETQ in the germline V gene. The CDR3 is CASSLAPSGRANEQFF. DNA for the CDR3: TGCGCCAGCAGCTTGGCTCCTAGCGGGAGGGCCAATGAGCAGTTCTTC.

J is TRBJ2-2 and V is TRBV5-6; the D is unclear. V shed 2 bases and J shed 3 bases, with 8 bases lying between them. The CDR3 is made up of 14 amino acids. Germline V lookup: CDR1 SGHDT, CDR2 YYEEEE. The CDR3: CASSFISDTGELFF. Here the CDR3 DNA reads TGTGCCAGCAGCTTCATTTCCGACACCGGGGAGCTGTTTTTT.

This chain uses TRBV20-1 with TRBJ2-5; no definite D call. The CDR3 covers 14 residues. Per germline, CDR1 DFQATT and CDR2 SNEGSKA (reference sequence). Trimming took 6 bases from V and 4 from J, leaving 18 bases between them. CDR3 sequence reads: CSATRAAAGETQYF. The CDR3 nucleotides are TGCAGTGCCACAAGAGCAGCCGCCGGAGAGACCCAGTACTTC.

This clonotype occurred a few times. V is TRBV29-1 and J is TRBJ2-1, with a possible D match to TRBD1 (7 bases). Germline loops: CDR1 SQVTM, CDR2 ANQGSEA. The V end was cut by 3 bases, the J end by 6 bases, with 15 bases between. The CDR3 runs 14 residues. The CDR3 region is CSVERGQSSNEQFF. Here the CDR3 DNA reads TGCAGCGTTGAGCGGGGACAGAGCTCCAATGAGCAGTTCTTC.

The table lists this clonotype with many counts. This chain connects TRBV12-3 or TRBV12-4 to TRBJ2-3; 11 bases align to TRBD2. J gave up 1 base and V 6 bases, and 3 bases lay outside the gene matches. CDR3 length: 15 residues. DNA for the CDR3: TGTGCCAGCAGCATAGCGGGGGGGCGCACAGATACGCAGTATTTT. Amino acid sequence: CASSIAGGRTDTQYF.

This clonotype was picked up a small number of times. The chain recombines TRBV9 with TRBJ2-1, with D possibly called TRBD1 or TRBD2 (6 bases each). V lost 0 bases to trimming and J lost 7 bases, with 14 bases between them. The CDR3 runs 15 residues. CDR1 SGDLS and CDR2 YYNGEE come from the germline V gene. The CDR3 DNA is TGTGCCAGCAGCGTAGCCCCATGGGGGGCGAATGAGCAGTTCTTC. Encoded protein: CASSVAPWGANEQFF.

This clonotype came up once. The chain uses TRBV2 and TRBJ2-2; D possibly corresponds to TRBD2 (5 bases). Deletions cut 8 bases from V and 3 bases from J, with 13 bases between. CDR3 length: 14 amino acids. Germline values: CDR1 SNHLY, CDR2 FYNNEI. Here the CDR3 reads CASREFRYTGELFF. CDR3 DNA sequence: TGTGCCAGCCGGGAATTTAGGTACACCGGGGAGCTGTTTTTT.

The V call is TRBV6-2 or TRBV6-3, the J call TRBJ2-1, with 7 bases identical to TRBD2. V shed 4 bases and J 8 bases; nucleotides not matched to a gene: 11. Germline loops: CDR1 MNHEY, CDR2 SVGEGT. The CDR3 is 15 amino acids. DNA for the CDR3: TGTGCCAGCAGTTCCCGCAAGCGGGAAGGGCATGAGCAGTTCTTC. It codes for CASSSRKREGHEQFF.

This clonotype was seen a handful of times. CDR3 in amino acids: CASSLSRMNTEAFF. For the CDR3, the DNA is TGTGCCAGCAGCTTAAGCAGAATGAACACTGAAGCTTTCTTT. The V call is TRBV7-8, the J call TRBJ1-1; no reliable D call. V lost 2 bases and J lost 0, with 7 bases in between. Germline V gene data show CDR1 as SGHVS and CDR2 as FQNEAQ. This CDR3 region has 14 residues. The full variable domain, in which reference TRBV7-8 and TRBJ1-1 provide the parts outside the CDR3, is GAGVSQSPRYKVAKRGQDVALRCDPISGHVSLFWYQQALGQGPEFLTYFQNEAQLDKSGLPSDRFFAERPEGSVSTLKIQRTQQEDSAVYLCASSLSRMNTEAFFGQGTRLTVV.

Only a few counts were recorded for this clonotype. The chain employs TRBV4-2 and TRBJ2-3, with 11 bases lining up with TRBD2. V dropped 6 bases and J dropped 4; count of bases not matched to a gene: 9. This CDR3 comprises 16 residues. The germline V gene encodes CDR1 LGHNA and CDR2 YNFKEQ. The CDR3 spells CASRNSLAGGPDTQYF. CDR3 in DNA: TGTGCCAGCAGGAATTCTCTAGCGGGGGGACCAGATACGCAGTATTTT.

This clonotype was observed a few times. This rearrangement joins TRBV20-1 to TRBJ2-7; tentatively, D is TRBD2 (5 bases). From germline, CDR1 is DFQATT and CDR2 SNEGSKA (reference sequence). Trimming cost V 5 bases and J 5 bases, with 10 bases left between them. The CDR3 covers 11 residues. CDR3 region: CSALSGNEQYF. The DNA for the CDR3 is TGCAGTGCTCTCTCGGGGAACGAGCAGTACTTC.

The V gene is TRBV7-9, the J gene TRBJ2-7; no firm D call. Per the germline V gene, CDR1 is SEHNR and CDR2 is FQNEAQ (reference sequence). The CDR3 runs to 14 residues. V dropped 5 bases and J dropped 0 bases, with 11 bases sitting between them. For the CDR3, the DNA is TGTGCCAGCAGCCAACACACCAACTCCTACGAGCAGTACTTC. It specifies CASSQHTNSYEQYF.

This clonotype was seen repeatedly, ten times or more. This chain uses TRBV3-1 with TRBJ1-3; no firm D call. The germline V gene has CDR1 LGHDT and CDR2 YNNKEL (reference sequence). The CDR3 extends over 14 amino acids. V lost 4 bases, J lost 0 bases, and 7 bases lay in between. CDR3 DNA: TGTGCCAGCAGCCCACGCGACTCTGGAAACACCATATATTTT. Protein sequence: CASSPRDSGNTIYF.

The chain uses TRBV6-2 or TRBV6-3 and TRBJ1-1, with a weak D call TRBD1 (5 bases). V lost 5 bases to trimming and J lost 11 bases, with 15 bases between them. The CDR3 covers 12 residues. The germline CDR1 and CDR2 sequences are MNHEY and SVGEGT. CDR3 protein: CASSDPGVSAFF. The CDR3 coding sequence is TGTGCCAGCAGTGACCCGGGGGTCTCGGCTTTCTTT.

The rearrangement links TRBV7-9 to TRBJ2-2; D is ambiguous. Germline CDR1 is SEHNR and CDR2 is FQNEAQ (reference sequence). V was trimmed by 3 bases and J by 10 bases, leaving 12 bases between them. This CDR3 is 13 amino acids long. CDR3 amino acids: CASSLKVSEELFF. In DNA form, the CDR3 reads TGTGCCAGCAGCTTGAAGGTTTCTGAGGAGCTGTTTTTT. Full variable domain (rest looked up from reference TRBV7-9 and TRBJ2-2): DTGVSQNPRHKITKRGQNVTFRCDPISEHNRLYWYRQTLGQGPEFLTYFQNEAQLEKSRLLSDRFSAERPKGSFSTLEIQRTEQGDSAMYLCASSLKVSEELFFGEGSRLTVL.

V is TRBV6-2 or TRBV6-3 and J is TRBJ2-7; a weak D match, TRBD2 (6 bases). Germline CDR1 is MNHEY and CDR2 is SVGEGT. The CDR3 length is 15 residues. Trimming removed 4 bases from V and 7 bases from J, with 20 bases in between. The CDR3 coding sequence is TGTGCCAGCAGTTCGCCGGGACTCTCGGGGTATGAGCAGTACTTC. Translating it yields CASSSPGLSGYEQYF.